These 15 T cell receptor beta chains were sequenced from one sample in a study of blood T cell repertoires in COVID-19. Assay used: immunoSEQ multiplex PCR; TCRdb lists only in-frame clones, some missing. The sample has 200,000 or so clones; around 77% are singletons. The material sequenced was peripheral blood. These receptors were obtained from a man between 60 and 70 years old with active or convalescent COVID-19.

The chain carries TRBV7-3 and TRBJ2-1, with 9 positions matching TRBD2. V shed 4 bases and J 2 bases; nucleotides not matched to a gene: 6. CDR1 SGHTA and CDR2 FQGTGA come from the germline V gene. The CDR3 runs to 16 residues. The CDR3 bases are TGTGCCAGCAGCTCCATAGCGGGAGTAGCCTACAATGAGCAGTTCTTC. Its translation: CASSSIAGVAYNEQFF. The full variable domain, rest sourced from reference TRBV7-3 and TRBJ2-1, is GAGVSQTPSNKVTEKGKYVELRCDPISGHTALYWYRQSLGQGPEFLIYFQGTGAADDSGLPNDRFFAVRPEGSVSTLKIQRTERGDSAVYLCASSSIAGVAYNEQFFGPGTRLTVL.

The V gene is TRBV7-2, the J gene TRBJ2-1; D is unclear. The CDR3 runs to 12 residues. V lost 5 bases, J lost 3 bases, and 5 bases lay in between. CDR1 is SGHTA, CDR2 FQGNSA, per germline. The CDR3 protein is CASSPNYNEQFF. The CDR3 DNA follows: TGTGCCAGCAGCCCCAACTACAATGAGCAGTTCTTC.

The rearrangement joins TRBV7-2 to TRBJ1-1, with TRBD1 as a possible D gene (5 bases). In germline, CDR1 is SGHTA, CDR2 FQGNSA. The CDR3 extends over 14 amino acids. Trimming stripped 8 bases from V and 0 bases from J, with 13 bases between. Written as DNA, the CDR3 is TGTGCCAGCTCAGGGCAAGCCATGAACACTGAAGCTTTCTTT. Protein: CASSGQAMNTEAFF. The full variable domain, in which reference TRBV7-2 and TRBJ1-1 provide the parts outside the CDR3, is GAGVSQSPSNKVTEKGKDVELRCDPISGHTALYWYRQSLGQGLEFLIYFQGNSAPDKSGLPSDRFSAERTGGSVSTLTIQRTQQEDSAVYLCASSGQAMNTEAFFGQGTRLTVV.

V is TRBV10-3 and J is TRBJ1-1; D is undetermined. Trimming took off 0 bases at V and 8 bases at J, with 10 bases between the two ends. The CDR3 consists of 13 residues. The germline V gene encodes CDR1 ENHRY and CDR2 SYGVKD. The CDR3 loop is CAISESREFEAFF. As DNA, the CDR3 is TGTGCCATCAGTGAGTCTAGAGAATTCGAAGCTTTCTTT.

Note on this clone: Other DNA sequences within the sample encode an identical CDR3. V gene TRBV19 combines with J gene TRBJ2-1, with 8 nucleotides matching TRBD1. The CDR3 runs 14 residues. The V gene end was trimmed by 4 bases and the J gene end by 4 bases; junction bases not matched to a gene: 3. Germline V CDR1 and CDR2: LNHDA, SQIVND (reference sequence). The CDR3 region has the DNA TGTGCCAGTAGTAGGACAGGGCCATACAATGAGCAGTTCTTC. Translated, it gives CASSRTGPYNEQFF.

The V call is TRBV3-1 (or the pseudogene TRBV3-2), the J call TRBJ2-5; 7 nucleotides line up with TRBD2. CDR1 is LGHDT, CDR2 YNNKEL, per germline (reference sequence). The junction had 11 bases not matched to a gene; V was cut back by 7 bases and J by 0 bases. This CDR3 is 16 amino acids long. This CDR3 reads CASTLGKGGYQETQYF. The DNA of the CDR3 is TGTGCCAGCACCCTAGGGAAGGGAGGGTACCAAGAGACCCAGTACTTC.

The chain joins TRBV28 to TRBJ1-1, with no clear D. Germline V gene sequence: CDR1 MDHEN, CDR2 SYDVKM. The V and J ends lost 5 bases and 3 bases respectively, with 10 bases between them. This CDR3 is built from 13 residues. CDR3 DNA: TGTGCCAGCAGTCCGCCGGGTTACACTGAAGCTTTCTTT. Translated, it gives CASSPPGYTEAFF.

This clone was found many times. J is TRBJ1-1 and V is TRBV13; no firm D call. V shed 0 bases and J shed 1 base, with 6 bases lying between them. The CDR3 runs to 14 residues. Germline lookup yields CDR1 PRHDT and CDR2 FYEKMQ (reference sequence). CDR3 coding DNA: TGTGCCAGCAGCTTAGGTCATTCGAACACTGAAGCTTTCTTT. As protein: CASSLGHSNTEAFF.

The V gene is TRBV24-1, the J gene TRBJ2-7, with D hard to call. Trimming removed 6 bases from V and 2 bases from J, with 13 bases in between. The CDR3 has 14 residues. The V gene's germline CDR1 is KGHDR and CDR2 SFDVKD. CDR3 region: CATSPARFPYEQYF. CDR3 DNA sequence: TGTGCCACCAGTCCCGCGAGGTTCCCCTACGAGCAGTACTTC.

V is TRBV10-3 and J is TRBJ2-5; 11 nucleotides agree with TRBD1. The CDR3 covers 14 residues. V shed 5 bases, J shed 5 bases, and the junction held 4 bases outside the gene matches. Germline V gives CDR1 ENHRY, CDR2 SYGVKD. CDR3 sequence: CAISKGQGGETQYF. CDR3 in DNA: TGTGCCATCAGTAAGGGACAGGGGGGGGAGACCCAGTACTTC.

The J gene is TRBJ1-2, the V gene TRBV9; the D gene is possibly TRBD1 (5 bases). The CDR3 loop spans 15 amino acids. V lost 6 bases and J 2 bases, leaving 17 bases between the germline ends. Germline V gives CDR1 SGDLS, CDR2 YYNGEE. The CDR3 coding sequence is TGTGCCAGCACCGGTGGAGGGGCGCAAAACTATGGCTACACCTTC. It translates to CASTGGGAQNYGYTF.

The CDR3 is CASSRTGVTDTQYF. Here the CDR3 DNA reads TGCGCCAGCAGCCGCACAGGGGTGACAGATACGCAGTATTTT. V is TRBV4-1 and J is TRBJ2-3, with 7 bases matching TRBD1. Germline CDR1 is MGHRA and CDR2 is YSYEKL. CDR3 length: 14 amino acids. V trimming: 4 bases; J trimming: 3 bases; junction bases outside the gene matches: 4.

The gene calls are TRBV10-3 and TRBJ2-7; the match to TRBD1 covers 10 bases. The CDR3 runs 14 residues. Trimming cost V 8 bases and J 2 bases; bases outside gene matches: 6. From germline, CDR1 is ENHRY and CDR2 SYGVKD. CDR3 protein: CAIRGTGVAYEQYF. CDR3 DNA: TGTGCCATCCGCGGGACAGGGGTGGCCTACGAGCAGTACTTC.

The chain couples TRBV10-2 to TRBJ1-3, with TRBD1 matching 9 bases. This CDR3 is built from 14 residues. V lost 6 bases and J lost 3; bases outside the gene matches: 3. Germline CDR1 reads WSHSY; CDR2 reads SAAADI. CDR3 region: CASSGTGFGNTIYF. The CDR3 DNA reads as TGCGCCAGCAGCGGGACAGGGTTTGGAAACACCATATATTTT.

The V gene is TRBV10-3, the J gene TRBJ2-7; 7 positions match TRBD2. The CDR3 length is 13 residues. With 4 bases clipped from V and 3 bases from J, the junction kept 3 bases outside the gene matches. CDR1 is ENHRY, CDR2 SYGVKD, per germline. CDR3 amino acids: CAISVGGVYEQYF. In DNA, the CDR3 is TGTGCCATCAGTGTGGGGGGGGTCTACGAGCAGTACTTC.